The present entry profiles one T cell receptor (beta chain) with its context. Generated by immunoSEQ multiplex PCR, the TCRdb table keeps only in-frame clones and is missing some. The repertoire includes a few hundred thousand clones, more than 75% of them detected once, and over 7% sits in the top ten. The data were obtained in a study of blood T cell repertoires in COVID-19. CDR1 and CDR2 from the germline V gene are SGHNT and YENEEA. CDR3 length equals 14 residues. Trimming removed 6 bases at V and 0 bases at J, with 8 bases between. The clonotype was recovered from a woman in her forties with acute COVID-19. The sample was PBMCs or T cells enriched from blood (not recorded which). The chain employs TRBV11-3 and TRBJ2-2, with D possibly being TRBD2 (5 bases). Here the CDR3 DNA reads TGTGCCAGCAGTTCGGGGTCGAACACCGGGGAGCTGTTTTTT. Its translation is CASSSGSNTGELFF. The whole variable domain, remainder taken from reference TRBV11-3 and TRBJ2-2, is EAGVVQSPRYKIIEKKQPVAFWCNPISGHNTLYWYLQNLGQGPELLIRYENEEAVDDSQLPKDRFSAERLKGVDSTLKIQPAELGDSAVYLCASSSGSNTGELFFGEGSRLTVL.